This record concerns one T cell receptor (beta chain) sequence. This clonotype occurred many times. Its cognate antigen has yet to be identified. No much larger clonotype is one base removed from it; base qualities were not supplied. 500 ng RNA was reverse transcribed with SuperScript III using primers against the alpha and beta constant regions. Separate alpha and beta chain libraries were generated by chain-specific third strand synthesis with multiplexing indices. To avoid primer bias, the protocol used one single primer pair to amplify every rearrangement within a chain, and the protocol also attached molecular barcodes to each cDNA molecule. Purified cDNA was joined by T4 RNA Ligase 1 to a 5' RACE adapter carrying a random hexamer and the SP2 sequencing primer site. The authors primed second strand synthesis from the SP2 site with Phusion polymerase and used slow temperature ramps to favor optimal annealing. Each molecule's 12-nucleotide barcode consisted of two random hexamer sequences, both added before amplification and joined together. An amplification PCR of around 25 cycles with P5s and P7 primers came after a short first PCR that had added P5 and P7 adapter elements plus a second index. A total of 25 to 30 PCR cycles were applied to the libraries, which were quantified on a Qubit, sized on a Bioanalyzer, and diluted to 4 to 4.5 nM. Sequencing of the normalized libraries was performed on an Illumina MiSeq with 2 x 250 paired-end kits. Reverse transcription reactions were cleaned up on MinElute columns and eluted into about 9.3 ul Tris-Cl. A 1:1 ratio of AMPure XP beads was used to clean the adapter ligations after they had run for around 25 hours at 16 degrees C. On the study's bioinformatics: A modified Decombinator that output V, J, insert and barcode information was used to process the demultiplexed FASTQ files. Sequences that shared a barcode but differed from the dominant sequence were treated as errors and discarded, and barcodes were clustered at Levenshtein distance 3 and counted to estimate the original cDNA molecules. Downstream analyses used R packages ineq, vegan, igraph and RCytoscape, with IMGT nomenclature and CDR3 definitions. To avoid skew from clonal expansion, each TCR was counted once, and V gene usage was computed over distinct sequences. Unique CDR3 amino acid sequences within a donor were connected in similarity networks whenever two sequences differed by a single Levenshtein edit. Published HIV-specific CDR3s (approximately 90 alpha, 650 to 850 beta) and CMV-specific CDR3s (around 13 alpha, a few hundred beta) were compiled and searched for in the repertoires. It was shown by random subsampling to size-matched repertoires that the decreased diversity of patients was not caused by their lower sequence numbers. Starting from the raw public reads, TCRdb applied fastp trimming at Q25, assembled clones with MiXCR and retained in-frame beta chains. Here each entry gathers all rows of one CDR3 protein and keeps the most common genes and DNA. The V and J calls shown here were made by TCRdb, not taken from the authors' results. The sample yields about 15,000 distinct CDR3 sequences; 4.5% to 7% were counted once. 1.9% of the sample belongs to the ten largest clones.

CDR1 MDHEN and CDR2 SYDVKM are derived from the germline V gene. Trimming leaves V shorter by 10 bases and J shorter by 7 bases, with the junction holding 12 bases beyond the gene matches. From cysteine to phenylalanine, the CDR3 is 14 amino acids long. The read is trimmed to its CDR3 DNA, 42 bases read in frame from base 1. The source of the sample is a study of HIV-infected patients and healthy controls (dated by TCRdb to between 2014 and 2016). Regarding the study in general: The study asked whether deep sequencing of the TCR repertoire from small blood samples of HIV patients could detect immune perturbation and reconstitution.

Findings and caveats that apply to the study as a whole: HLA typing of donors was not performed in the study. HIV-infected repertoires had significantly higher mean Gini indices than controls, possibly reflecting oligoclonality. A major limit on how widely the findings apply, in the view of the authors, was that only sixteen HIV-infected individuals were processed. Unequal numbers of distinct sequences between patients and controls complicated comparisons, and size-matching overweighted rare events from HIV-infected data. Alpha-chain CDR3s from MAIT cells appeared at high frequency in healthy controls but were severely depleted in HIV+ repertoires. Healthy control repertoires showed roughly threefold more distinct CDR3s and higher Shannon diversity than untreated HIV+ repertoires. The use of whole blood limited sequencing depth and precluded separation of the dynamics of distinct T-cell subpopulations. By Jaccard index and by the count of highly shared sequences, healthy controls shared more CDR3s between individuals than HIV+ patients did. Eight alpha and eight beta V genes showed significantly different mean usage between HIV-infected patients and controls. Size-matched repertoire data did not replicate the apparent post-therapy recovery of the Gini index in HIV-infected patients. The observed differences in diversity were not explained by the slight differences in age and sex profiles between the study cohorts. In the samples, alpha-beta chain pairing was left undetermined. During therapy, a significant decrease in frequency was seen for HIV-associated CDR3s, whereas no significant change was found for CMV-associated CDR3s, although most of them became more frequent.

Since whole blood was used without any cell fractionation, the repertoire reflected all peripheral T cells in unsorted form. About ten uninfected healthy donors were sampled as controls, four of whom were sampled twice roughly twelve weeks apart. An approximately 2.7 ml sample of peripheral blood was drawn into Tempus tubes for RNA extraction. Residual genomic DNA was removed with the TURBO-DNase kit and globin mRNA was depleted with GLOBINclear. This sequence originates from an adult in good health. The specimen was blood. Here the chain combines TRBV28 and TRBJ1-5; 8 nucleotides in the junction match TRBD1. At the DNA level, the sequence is TGTGCCACCAAGGCAGGGGGCTTCGCGCAGCCCCAGCATTTT. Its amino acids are CATKAGGFAQPQHF. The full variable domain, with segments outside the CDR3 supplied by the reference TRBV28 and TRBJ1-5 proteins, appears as DVKVTQSSRYLVKRTGEKVFLECVQDMDHENMFWYRQDPGLGLRLIYFSYDVKMKEKGDIPEGYSVSREKKERFSLILESASTNQTSMYLCATKAGGFAQPQHFGDGTRLSIL.